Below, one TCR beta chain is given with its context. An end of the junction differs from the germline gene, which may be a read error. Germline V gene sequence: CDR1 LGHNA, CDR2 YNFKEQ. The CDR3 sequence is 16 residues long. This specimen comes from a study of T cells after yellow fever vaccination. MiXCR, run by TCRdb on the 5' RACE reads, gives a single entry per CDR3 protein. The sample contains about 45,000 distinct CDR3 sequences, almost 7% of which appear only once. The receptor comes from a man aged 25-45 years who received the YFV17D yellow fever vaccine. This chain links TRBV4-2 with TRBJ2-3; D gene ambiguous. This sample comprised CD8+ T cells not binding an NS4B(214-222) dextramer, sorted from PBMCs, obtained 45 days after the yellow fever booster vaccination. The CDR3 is CASSQDIGSSTDTQYF. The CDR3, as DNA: TGCGCCAGCAGCCAAGATATAGGCAGTAGCACAGATACGCAGTATTTT.